This T cell receptor beta chain was found in a study of T cells after yellow fever vaccination (dated by TCRdb to the late 2010s). Broadly, across the study: The SMART-Seq v4 Ultra Low Input RNA kit was used to prepare libraries from fractions with low cell numbers. Two healthy male donors made up the cohort, one aged 18 to 29 years and the other aged 30 to 40 years. Blood samples were taken at several timepoints before and after primary and secondary immunization, and bulk PBMC replicates and cell subsets were isolated. To follow T-cell clones before and after primary and booster YFV17D yellow fever vaccination, bulk TCR alpha and beta repertoires were sequenced over time.

Overall results and qualifications from the work: A small share of clonotypes occurred in both CD4 and CD8 compartments, likely arising from convergent recombination. The secondary T-cell response was found to be weaker but faster than the primary response, with a peak reached on day 5 rather than on day 15. After the booster, most clones that had expanded after primary vaccination were detected again (almost 97% of CD4 and over 75% of CD8), suggesting broad maintenance of memory. Because only a couple of donors were included in the study, the extent to which the findings can be generalized is limited. Because abundant contaminating clonotypes from the bulk population could be contained in FACS-sorted repertoires, computational filtering was required.

Remarks on this clonotype: No antigen is known for it. No base qualities exist here, and no much larger clone lies one base off it.

TCR cDNA was made using 5'RACE template switching, a step that added a universal primer site and unique molecular identifiers. Priming of cDNA synthesis was performed from both the TCR alpha and TCR beta constant segments. Libraries were amplified in two PCR steps, with sample barcodes and sequencing adapters added in the second step. Sequencing of the libraries was done on either Illumina HiSeq 2500 (2x100 bp) or NovaSeq (2x150 bp). The paper's processing steps were these. Demultiplexing of reads and collapsing into UMI consensus sequences were performed with MIGEC, and V(D)J alignment was carried out with MiXCR. Vaccine-responding clonotypes were defined with edgeR using replicate PBMC samples, requiring FDR below 0.01 and a log2 fold change above 5 up to day 15. CD4 or CD8 identity was assigned to each bulk clonotype according to whether the clonotype was present at higher abundance in the sequenced CD4 repertoire or the sequenced CD8 repertoire. The public reads were reprocessed in TCRdb via fastp at Q25 and MiXCR, keeping in-frame beta chains. CDR3 protein sequences are deduplicated, and each keeps its most common genes and DNA. V and J calls and clone size were set by TCRdb, not the authors. A total of roughly 500,000 distinct CDR3 sequences appear in this sample, about 19% of them only once. The top ten clonotypes cover roughly an eighth of the sample.

The intended sense of this specimen's treatment or condition label: live attenuated yellow fever vaccine strain. At every blood-draw timepoint, two biological replicates of bulk PBMCs were collected. A standard Ficoll-Paque protocol was used to isolate PBMCs from peripheral blood. TriZol was used to extract RNA from bulk PBMCs, CD4 and CD8 fractions, and dextramer-positive and dextramer-negative fractions. The clonotype comes from a man younger than 45 who received the YFV17D yellow fever vaccine. The input for sequencing was PBMCs, taken 15 days after the yellow fever booster vaccination.

The sequence in DNA is TGTGCCAGCAGCTTAGCAGAGGGAGTCTATGGCTACACCTTC. Its coded protein is CASSLAEGVYGYTF. The chain links TRBV7-2 with TRBJ1-2; no D gene call is confident. V gives up 0 bases and J gives up 4 bases, and the segment between their germline ends measures 9 bases. The germline V gene provides CDR1 SGHTA and CDR2 FQGNSA. The CDR3 holds 14 amino acids from the cysteine to the phenylalanine. CDR3 DNA only is kept here, 42 bases in frame from base 1.